This T cell receptor (beta chain) was retrieved from a study of shared clonotypes between healthy human individuals. Germline loops: CDR1 LGHNT, CDR2 FRNRAP. The CDR3 is 13 amino acids. Trimming left V 3 bases short and J 4 bases short, with 7 bases between. Broader study findings: Clonotype sharing across several donors was observed for around 5.1% of naive CD4 clonotypes. Larger estimated richness was generally seen in naive subsets than in memory subsets.

Turning to this clone: What it recognizes is unknown.

Terminally differentiated effector memory CD45RA+ cells were excluded by CCR7 positive selection of CD45RO-negative cells. The table came from immunoSEQ multiplex PCR; TCRdb's copy has only in-frame clones and leaves some out. The sample has roughly 2.1 million clones, just over 90% seen once. Sequenced sample: naive CD8+ T cells from PBMCs. The sequence came from a young man in good health. Some clones in this sample may be carry-over from other donors' samples. The chain combines TRBV12-5 with TRBJ2-1; TRBD2 is a possible D gene (5 bases). CDR3 sequence (DNA): TGTGCTAGTGGTTTTAGCGTTTACAATGAGCAGTTCTTC. Residues: CASGFSVYNEQFF.